This T cell receptor beta chain derives from a study of neurological immune-mediated disorders. General study points: Private repertoires in all groups were suggested, as expanded clones shared no CDR3 amino acid sequences across subjects.

TCRdb redid the calling of the 5' RACE reads with MiXCR, one entry per CDR3 protein. The sample has 64,000 or so distinct CDR3 sequences, roughly 10% seen once. As for time point: longitudinal time-point 1 (baseline). Volunteers at a blood bank in Maryland, USA, were the healthy controls. This CDR3 region has 15 residues. Germline loops: CDR1 SGHRS, CDR2 YFSETQ. V was pared by 1 base and J by 1 base, with 4 bases of the junction left unmatched. This clonotype was observed at least ten times. What it binds is unknown. The TCR sequence derives from a man aged 30 to 45 in good health. What was sequenced was PBMCs. This chain links TRBV5-1 with TRBJ1-1; 7 bases map to TRBD1. CDR3 sequence (DNA): TGCGCCAGCAGCTTGACAGGGGAAGGGAACACTGAAGCTTTCTTT. It codes for CASSLTGEGNTEAFF.